This TCR beta chain comes out of a study of T cells in Graves' hyperthyroidism and ophthalmopathy. Between the trimmed V and J ends, which lost 11 bases and 4 bases, there was a span of 11 bases. The CDR3 is made up of 11 amino acids. The V gene's germline CDR1 is MNHNS and CDR2 SASEGT. Any patient presenting with uncontrolled infection, other autoimmune disease, pregnancy or lactation was left out. Authors of the study amplified TCR beta CDR3 regions from RNA transcripts. A set of HTBI primers served as the primers for a first-round RT-PCR of the TCR CDR3. Each CDR3 protein is one row after TCRdb ran MiXCR on the multiplex PCR reads. Of 650,000 to 750,000 distinct CDR3 sequences listed, 12% to 15% were seen once; the top ten hold roughly 10%. A few counts support this clonotype.

The chain joins TRBV6-1 to TRBJ1-2; perhaps TRBD1 as D (5 bases). The sequence came from a woman younger than 30 with Graves' hyperthyroidism. The specimen sequenced was blood. The CDR3 loop is CASGTGYGYTF. The CDR3, as DNA: TGTGCCTCGGGGACTGGCTATGGCTACACCTTC.